The 22 T cell receptor beta chains below were found in one sample sequenced in a study of T cell responses to AZD1222 COVID-19 vaccine. Assay used: immunoSEQ multiplex PCR; TCRdb lists only in-frame clones, some missing. The sample holds 95,000 to 150,000 clones; approximately 90% are singletons and the top ten take approximately 5.4%. The specimen was peripheral blood, collected on day 0 of AZD1222 vaccination. Receptors were obtained from an adult in good health.

This clone showed up just once. This sequence joins TRBV10-3 and TRBJ2-7; possible D gene TRBD1, 6 bases. The CDR3 has 14 amino acids. Germline lookup yields CDR1 ENHRY and CDR2 SYGVKD. V lost 6 bases to trimming and J lost 6 bases, with 18 bases between them. CDR3 nucleotides: TGTGCCATCAGCAACCGGGGACACGCCGGCGAGCAGTACTTC. Its protein is CAISNRGHAGEQYF.

This clone appeared a single time. The J gene is TRBJ1-4, the V gene TRBV4-3; maybe TRBD1 (6 bases). V shed 0 bases and J shed 8 bases, with 13 bases lying between them. This CDR3 contains 15 residues. In germline, CDR1 is LGHNA, CDR2 YSLEER. The CDR3 spells CASSQEARGGEKLFF. The CDR3 nucleotides are TGCGCCAGCAGCCAAGAGGCCAGGGGAGGCGAAAAACTGTTTTTT.

The chain has TRBV19 and TRBJ1-4, with D hard to call. This CDR3 is built from 15 residues. The ends were cut back, 5 bases at V and 3 bases at J, with 13 bases in the middle. CDR1 is LNHDA, CDR2 SQIVND, per germline (reference sequence). DNA of the CDR3: TGTGCCAGTAGTCCGGGCGGTGCCTCTAATGAAAAACTGTTTTTT. As protein: CASSPGGASNEKLFF.

The count of this clone is one. V usage is TRBV5-4 and J usage is TRBJ1-1, with D unclear. Between the trimmed V and J ends, which lost 6 bases and 7 bases, there was a span of 16 bases. In germline, CDR1 is SGHNT, CDR2 YYREEE (reference sequence). The length of the CDR3 is 13 residues. This CDR3 is CASTSDYYNEAFF. For the CDR3, the DNA is TGTGCCAGCACCTCAGACTACTATAATGAAGCTTTCTTT.

V usage is TRBV3-1 (or the pseudogene TRBV3-2) and J usage is TRBJ2-1; 10 bases map to TRBD2. Germline CDR1 and CDR2: LGHDT and YNNKEL (reference sequence). The CDR3 has 17 amino acids. J gave up 3 bases and V 1 base, and 6 bases lay outside the gene matches. CDR3 in amino acids: CASSQVTSGRYYNEQFF. CDR3 bases: TGTGCCAGCAGCCAAGTGACTAGCGGGCGCTACTACAATGAGCAGTTCTTC.

The V and J genes are TRBV5-6 and TRBJ1-5; no firm D call. The germline V gene encodes CDR1 SGHDT and CDR2 YYEEEE. CDR3 length: 16 amino acids. V lost 2 bases and J 1 base, leaving 13 bases between the germline ends. The CDR3 protein is CASSFGSGVSNQPQHF. CDR3 DNA: TGTGCCAGCAGCTTCGGATCTGGGGTAAGCAATCAGCCCCAGCATTTT.

The chain recombines TRBV4-3 with TRBJ1-1, with TRBD1 identical over 8 bases. V trimming: 4 bases; J trimming: 3 bases; junction bases outside the gene matches: 7. This CDR3 spans 15 amino acids. Germline values: CDR1 LGHNA, CDR2 YSLEER. The CDR3 DNA reads TGCGCCAGCAGCCCCGAGACAGGGGCGGACACTGAAGCTTTCTTT. It yields the protein CASSPETGADTEAFF.

This chain uses TRBV6-5 with TRBJ1-5, with 8 bases matching TRBD1. From germline, CDR1 is MNHEY and CDR2 SVGAGI. V was pared by 8 bases and J by 4 bases, with 1 base of the junction left unmatched. There are 12 residues in the CDR3. The CDR3 loop reads CASRQGNQPQHF. DNA of the CDR3: TGTGCCAGCCGACAGGGGAATCAGCCCCAGCATTTT.

This chain links TRBV13 with TRBJ2-5; D unclear. The germline V gene encodes CDR1 PRHDT and CDR2 FYEKMQ (reference sequence). There are 12 residues in the CDR3. V was trimmed by 0 bases and J by 5 bases, leaving 4 bases between them. CDR3 residues: CASSLGWETQYF. The CDR3 DNA sequence: TGTGCCAGCAGCTTAGGCTGGGAGACCCAGTACTTC. The entire variable domain, with the rest obtained from reference TRBV13 and TRBJ2-5, is as follows: AAGVIQSPRHLIKEKRETATLKCYPIPRHDTVYWYQQGPGQDPQFLISFYEKMQSDKGSIPDRFSAQQFSDYHSELNMSSLELGDSALYFCASSLGWETQYFGPGTRLLVL.

The J gene is TRBJ2-7, the V gene TRBV28, with D maybe TRBD2 (5 bases). The germline V gene encodes CDR1 MDHEN and CDR2 SYDVKM. This CDR3 is 12 amino acids long. V lost 3 bases, J lost 6 bases, and 9 bases lay in between. CDR3 region: CASSFGVREQYF. CDR3 sequence (DNA): TGTGCCAGCAGTTTCGGGGTTCGCGAGCAGTACTTC.

In this sample, this clone turned up a few times. The chain employs TRBV7-3 and TRBJ2-1; tentative D call: TRBD1 (6 bases). Trimming stripped 2 bases from V and 0 bases from J, with 11 bases between. The CDR3 has 16 residues. Germline V lookup: CDR1 SGHTA, CDR2 FQGTGA. The CDR3 DNA reads TGTGCCAGCAGCTTAGAAGGGACAACCTCCTACAATGAGCAGTTCTTC. It encodes CASSLEGTTSYNEQFF.

This chain joins TRBV24-1 and TRBJ2-5; D not resolved. The CDR3 is 14 amino acids. CDR1 is KGHDR, CDR2 SFDVKD, per germline. Between the trimmed V and J ends, which lost 4 bases and 1 base, there was a span of 9 bases. This CDR3 reads CATSDPDGQETQYF. CDR3 nucleotides: TGTGCCACCAGTGACCCCGACGGCCAAGAGACCCAGTACTTC.

The chain's CDR3 is CASSLDLSNTEAFF. In DNA, the CDR3 is TGTGCCAGCAGCCTGGACCTGAGCAACACTGAAGCTTTCTTT. V is TRBV5-4 and J is TRBJ1-1; D is undetermined. Germline V gene lookup returns CDR1 SGHNT and CDR2 YYREEE (reference sequence). The CDR3 has 14 residues. The V gene lost 4 bases and the J gene lost 2 bases, with 12 bases spanning the gap.

The chain uses TRBV6-5 and TRBJ2-7; no reliable D call. The CDR3 consists of 15 residues. V was shortened by 0 bases and J by 7 bases, with 16 bases between the two germline ends. The germline gives CDR1 MNHEY, CDR2 SVGAGI. The DNA of the CDR3 is TGTGCCAGCAGTTACTCAGGCCTGTCGGCCCTGGAGCAGTACTTC. This codes for CASSYSGLSALEQYF.

The chain has TRBV6-5 and TRBJ1-2, with D possibly TRBD1 on 5 matching bases. V gave up 6 bases and J gave up 1 base, with 9 bases separating them. CDR1 and CDR2 (germline): MNHEY, SVGAGI. The CDR3 loop spans 13 amino acids. DNA for the CDR3: TGTGCCAGCAGACGACAGAATAACTATGGCTACACCTTC. It specifies CASRRQNNYGYTF.

The chain joins TRBV11-3 to TRBJ1-4, with 9 positions matching TRBD1. From germline, CDR1 is SGHNT and CDR2 YENEEA. The ends lost 0 bases at V and 8 bases at J; junction bases unmatched: 7. This CDR3 region has 16 residues. Written as DNA, the CDR3 is TGTGCCAGCAGCTTAGATTCTACGACAGGGGGAGAAAAACTGTTTTTT. Its translation is CASSLDSTTGGEKLFF.

The rearrangement links TRBV14 to TRBJ2-2; D ambiguous. CDR1 is SGHDN, CDR2 FVKESK, per germline. The CDR3 contains 13 residues. Trimming pared 4 bases from V and 4 bases from J, leaving 7 bases between. CDR3 DNA sequence: TGTGCCAGCAGCCCTCGAACCACCGGGGAGCTGTTTTTT. Translated: CASSPRTTGELFF.

V and J are TRBV7-8 and TRBJ1-1; TRBD1 matches at 7 bases. V lost 2 bases and J lost 0; bases outside the gene matches: 9. The CDR3 length is 17 residues. Germline lookup yields CDR1 SGHVS and CDR2 FQNEAQ. The CDR3 coding sequence is TGTGCCAGCAGCTTAATTAGGGGACAGTATTTGAACACTGAAGCTTTCTTT. Protein sequence: CASSLIRGQYLNTEAFF.

This clone showed up just once. The J gene is TRBJ1-6, the V gene TRBV18; D is uncertain. The CDR3 runs 14 residues. V lost 4 bases and J lost 8, with 12 bases in between. From germline, CDR1 is KGHSH and CDR2 LQKENI. DNA for the CDR3: TGTGCCAGCTCACTGGACCCTAGGGATTCACCCCTCCACTTT. This translates into CASSLDPRDSPLHF.

The chain recombines TRBV5-5 with TRBJ1-1; 7 positions agree with TRBD1. CDR1 SGHKS and CDR2 YYEKEE come from the germline V gene (reference sequence). V gave up 0 bases and J gave up 7 bases; unmatched junction bases: 12. CDR3 length: 16 residues. The CDR3 DNA reads as TGTGCCAGCAGCTTGGGGACCAGGGGGGTGACTGATGAAGCTTTCTTT. Protein sequence: CASSLGTRGVTDEAFF.

This clone showed up just a few times. CDR3 in amino acids: CASRPPGQENTEAFF. The CDR3 DNA sequence: TGTGCCAGCAGACCCCCGGGACAGGAGAACACTGAAGCTTTCTTT. The V gene is TRBV28, the J gene TRBJ1-1; 8 nucleotides agree with TRBD1. Germline trimming cut 6 bases from V and 1 base from J; bases unmatched to any gene: 7. The CDR3 is 15 residues long. The germline V gene has CDR1 MDHEN and CDR2 SYDVKM.

Note on this clone: At one of its ends the junction is not consistent with the germline gene, which may arise from a read error. Different DNA sequences within this sample yield the same CDR3. The rearrangement uses TRBV3-1 (or the pseudogene TRBV3-2) and TRBJ1-1, with TRBD1 identical over 8 bases. The germline V gene has CDR1 LGHDT and CDR2 YNNKEL (reference sequence). The CDR3 totals 14 residues. CDR3 sequence (DNA): TGTGCCAGCAGCCAAGTTGACAGGGGCACTGAAGCCTTCTTT. As protein: CASSQVDRGTEAFF.